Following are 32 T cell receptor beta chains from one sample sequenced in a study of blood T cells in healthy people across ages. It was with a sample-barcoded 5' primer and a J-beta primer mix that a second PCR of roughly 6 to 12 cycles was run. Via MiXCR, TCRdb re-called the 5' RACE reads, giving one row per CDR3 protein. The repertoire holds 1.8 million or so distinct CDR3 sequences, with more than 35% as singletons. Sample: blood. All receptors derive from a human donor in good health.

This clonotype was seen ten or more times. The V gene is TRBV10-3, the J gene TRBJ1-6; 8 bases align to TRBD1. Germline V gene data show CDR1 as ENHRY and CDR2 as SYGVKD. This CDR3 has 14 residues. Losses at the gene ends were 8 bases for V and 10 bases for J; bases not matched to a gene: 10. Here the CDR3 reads CAISLDREDSPLHF. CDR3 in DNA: TGTGCCATCTCTTTGGACAGGGAGGACTCACCCCTCCACTTT.

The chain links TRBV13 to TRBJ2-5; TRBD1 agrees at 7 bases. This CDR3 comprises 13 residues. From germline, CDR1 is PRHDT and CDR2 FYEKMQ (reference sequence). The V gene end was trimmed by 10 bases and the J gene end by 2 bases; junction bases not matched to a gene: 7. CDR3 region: CATGRDSQETQYF. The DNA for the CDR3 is TGTGCCACCGGTAGGGACAGTCAAGAGACCCAGTACTTC. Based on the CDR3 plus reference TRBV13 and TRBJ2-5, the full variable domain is AAGVIQSPRHLIKEKRETATLKCYPIPRHDTVYWYQQGPGQDPQFLISFYEKMQSDKGSIPDRFSAQQFSDYHSELNMSSLELGDSALYFCATGRDSQETQYFGPGTRLLVL.

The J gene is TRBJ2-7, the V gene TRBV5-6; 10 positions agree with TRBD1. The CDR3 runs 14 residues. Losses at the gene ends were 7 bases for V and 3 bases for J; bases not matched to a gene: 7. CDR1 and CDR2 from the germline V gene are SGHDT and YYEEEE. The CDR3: CASSWDRGFYEQYF. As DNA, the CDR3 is TGTGCCAGCTCCTGGGACAGGGGATTCTACGAGCAGTACTTC.

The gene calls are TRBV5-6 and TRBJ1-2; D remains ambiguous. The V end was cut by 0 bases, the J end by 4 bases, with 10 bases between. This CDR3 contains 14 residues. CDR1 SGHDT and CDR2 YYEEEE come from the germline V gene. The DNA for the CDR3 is TGTGCCAGCAGCTTGGCGGCGGAACTCTATGGCTACACCTTC. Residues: CASSLAAELYGYTF.

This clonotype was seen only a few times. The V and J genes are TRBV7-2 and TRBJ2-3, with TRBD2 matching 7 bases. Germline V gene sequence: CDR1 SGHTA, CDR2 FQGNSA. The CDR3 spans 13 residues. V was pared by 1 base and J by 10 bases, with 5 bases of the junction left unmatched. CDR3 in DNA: TGTGCCAGCAGCTTAGAAAGACTAGCTGCGCAGTATTTT. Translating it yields CASSLERLAAQYF.

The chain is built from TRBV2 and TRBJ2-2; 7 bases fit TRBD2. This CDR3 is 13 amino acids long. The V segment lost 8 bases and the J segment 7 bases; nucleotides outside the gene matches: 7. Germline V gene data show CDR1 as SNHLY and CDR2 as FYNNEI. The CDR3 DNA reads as TGTGCCAGCGTCCGGACTAGGGGCGGGGAGCTGTTTTTT. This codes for CASVRTRGGELFF. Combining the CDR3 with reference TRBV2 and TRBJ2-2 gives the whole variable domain EPEVTQTPSHQVTQMGQEVILRCVPISNHLYFYWYRQILGQKVEFLVSFYNNEISEKSEIFDDQFSVERPDGSNFTLKIRSTKLEDSAMYFCASVRTRGGELFFGEGSRLTVL.

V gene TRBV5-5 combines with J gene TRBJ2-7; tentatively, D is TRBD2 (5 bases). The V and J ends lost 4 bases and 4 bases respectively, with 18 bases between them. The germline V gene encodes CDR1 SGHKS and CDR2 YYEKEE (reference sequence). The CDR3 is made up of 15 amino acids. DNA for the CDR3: TGTGCCAGCAGCCCTCTAGATGAGGGCGGTTACGAGCAGTACTTC. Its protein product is CASSPLDEGGYEQYF.

The CDR3 here is CASSQAGGPTDTQYF. CDR3 DNA: TGCGCCAGCAGCCAAGCTGGGGGGCCCACAGATACGCAGTATTTT. The J gene is TRBJ2-3, the V gene TRBV4-1; possibly TRBD1 or TRBD2 for D (6 bases each). The V gene's germline CDR1 is MGHRA and CDR2 YSYEKL. With 1 base removed from V and 2 bases from J, the gap between germline ends came to 10 bases. CDR3 length equals 15 residues.

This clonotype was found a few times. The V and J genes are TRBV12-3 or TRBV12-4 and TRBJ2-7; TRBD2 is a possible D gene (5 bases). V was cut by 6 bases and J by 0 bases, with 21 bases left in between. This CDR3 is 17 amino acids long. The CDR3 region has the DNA TGTGCCAGCAGCGGACTGGCACCCCCATTGAGCTCCTACGAGCAGTACTTC. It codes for CASSGLAPPLSSYEQYF.

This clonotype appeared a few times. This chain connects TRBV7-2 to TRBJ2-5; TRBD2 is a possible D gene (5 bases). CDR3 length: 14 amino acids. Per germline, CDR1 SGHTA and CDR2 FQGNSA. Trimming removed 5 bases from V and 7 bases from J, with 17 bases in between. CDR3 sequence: CASSQRGYSGTQYF. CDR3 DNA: TGTGCCAGCAGCCAGCGAGGGTATTCAGGGACCCAGTACTTC.

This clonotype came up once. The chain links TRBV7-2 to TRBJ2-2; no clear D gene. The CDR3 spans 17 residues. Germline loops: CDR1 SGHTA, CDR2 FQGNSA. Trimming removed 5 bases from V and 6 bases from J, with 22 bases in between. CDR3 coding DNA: TGTGCCAGCAGCCATAGAATCGCAGGTCTTGTCGCCGGGGAGCTGTTTTTT. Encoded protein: CASSHRIAGLVAGELFF. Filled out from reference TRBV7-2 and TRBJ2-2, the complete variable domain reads GAGVSQSPSNKVTEKGKDVELRCDPISGHTALYWYRQSLGQGLEFLIYFQGNSAPDKSGLPSDRFSAERTGGSVSTLTIQRTQQEDSAVYLCASSHRIAGLVAGELFFGEGSRLTVL.

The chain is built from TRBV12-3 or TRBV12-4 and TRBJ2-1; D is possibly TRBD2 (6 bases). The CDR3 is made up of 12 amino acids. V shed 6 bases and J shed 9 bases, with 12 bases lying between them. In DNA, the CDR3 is TGTGCCAGCAGACGACTAGTAGCTGAGCAGTTCTTC. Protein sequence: CASRRLVAEQFF.

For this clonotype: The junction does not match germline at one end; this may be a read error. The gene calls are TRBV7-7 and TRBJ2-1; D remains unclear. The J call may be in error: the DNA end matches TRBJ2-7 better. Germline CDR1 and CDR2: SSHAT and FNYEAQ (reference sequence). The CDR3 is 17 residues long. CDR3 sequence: CASSLWASGSSYNEQYF. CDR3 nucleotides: TGTGCTAGCAGCTTATGGGCTAGTGGTTCATCCTACAATGAGCAGTACTTC.

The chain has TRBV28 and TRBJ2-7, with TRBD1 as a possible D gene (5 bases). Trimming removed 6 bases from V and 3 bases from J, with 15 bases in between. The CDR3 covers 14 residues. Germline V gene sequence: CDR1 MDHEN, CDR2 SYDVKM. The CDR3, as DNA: TGTGCCAGCAGCCCAGGGTTTGAGTGCTACGAGCAGTACTTC. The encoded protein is CASSPGFECYEQYF.

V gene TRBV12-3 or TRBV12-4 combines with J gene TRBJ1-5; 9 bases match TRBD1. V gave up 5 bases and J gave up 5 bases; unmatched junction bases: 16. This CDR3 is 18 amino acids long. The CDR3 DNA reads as TGTGCCAGCAGTCATGGGGGACAGGGATCGGCAATTTATCAGCCCCAGCATTTT. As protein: CASSHGGQGSAIYQPQHF.

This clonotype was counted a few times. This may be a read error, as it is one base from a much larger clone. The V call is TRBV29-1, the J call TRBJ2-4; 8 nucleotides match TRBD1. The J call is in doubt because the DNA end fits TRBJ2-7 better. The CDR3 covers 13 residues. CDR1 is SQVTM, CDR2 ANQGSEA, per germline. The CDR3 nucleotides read TGCTGCGTTGGTTTCGCAGGGGGCAACGAGCAGTACTTC. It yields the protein CCVGFAGGNEQYF.

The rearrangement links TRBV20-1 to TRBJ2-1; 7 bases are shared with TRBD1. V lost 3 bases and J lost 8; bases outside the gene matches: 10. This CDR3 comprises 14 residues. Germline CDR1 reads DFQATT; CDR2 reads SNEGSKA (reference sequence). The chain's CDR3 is CSARGTVGRDEQFF. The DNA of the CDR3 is TGCAGTGCTAGGGGGACAGTTGGAAGGGATGAGCAGTTCTTC.

The CDR3 DNA sequence: TGCGCCAGCAGCCCTAAAGTGGGGCTAGCTAACTATGGCTACACCTTC. Translation: CASSPKVGLANYGYTF. The chain combines TRBV4-3 with TRBJ1-2, with D perhaps matching TRBD1 (5 bases). V lost 4 bases and J 0 bases, leaving 15 bases between the germline ends. From germline, CDR1 is LGHNA and CDR2 YSLEER. The length of the CDR3 is 16 residues.

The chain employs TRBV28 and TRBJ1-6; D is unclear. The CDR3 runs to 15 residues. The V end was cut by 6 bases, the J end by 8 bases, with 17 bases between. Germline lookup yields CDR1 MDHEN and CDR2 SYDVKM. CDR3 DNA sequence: TGTGCCAGCAGCCCCTCCGTGGCCTCCGATTCACCCCTCCACTTT. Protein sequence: CASSPSVASDSPLHF.

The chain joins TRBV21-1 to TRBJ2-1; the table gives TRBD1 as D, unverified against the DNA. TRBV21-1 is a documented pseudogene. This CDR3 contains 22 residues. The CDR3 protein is CASSKGPPYGACTMKGLREQFF. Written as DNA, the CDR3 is TGTGCCAGCAGCAAAGGGCCCCCCTATGGGGCATGTACAATGAAGGGTCTAAGGGAGCAGTTCTTC.

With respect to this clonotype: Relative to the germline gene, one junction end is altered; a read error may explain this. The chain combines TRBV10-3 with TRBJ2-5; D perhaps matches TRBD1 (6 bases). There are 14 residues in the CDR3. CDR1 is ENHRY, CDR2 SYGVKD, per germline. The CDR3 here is CVINAGRGEETQYF. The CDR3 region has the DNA TGCGTCATCAATGCAGGCAGGGGAGAAGAGACCCAGTACTTC.

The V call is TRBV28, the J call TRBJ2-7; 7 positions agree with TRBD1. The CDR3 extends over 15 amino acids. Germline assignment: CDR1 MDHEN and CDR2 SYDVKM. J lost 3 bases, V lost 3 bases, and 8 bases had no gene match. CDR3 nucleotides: TGTGCCAGCAGTTTGTACAACAGGGGCGGCTACGAGCAGTACTTC. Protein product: CASSLYNRGGYEQYF.

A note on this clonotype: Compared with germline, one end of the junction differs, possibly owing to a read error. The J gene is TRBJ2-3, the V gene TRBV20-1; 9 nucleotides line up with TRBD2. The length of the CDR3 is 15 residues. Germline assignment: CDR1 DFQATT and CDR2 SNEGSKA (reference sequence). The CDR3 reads CSATGLATSTDAQYF. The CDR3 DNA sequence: TGCAGTGCTACCGGACTAGCGACCAGCACAGATGCGCAGTATTTT.

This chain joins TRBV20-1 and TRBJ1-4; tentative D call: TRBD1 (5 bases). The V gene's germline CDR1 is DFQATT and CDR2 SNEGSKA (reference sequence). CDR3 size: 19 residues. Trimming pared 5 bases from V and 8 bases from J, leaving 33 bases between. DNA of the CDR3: TGCAGTGCTGTAGAACCAGGTCAGGGTTCGGTTCGGTTCGGAGAAAAACTGTTTTTT. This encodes CSAVEPGQGSVRFGEKLFF.

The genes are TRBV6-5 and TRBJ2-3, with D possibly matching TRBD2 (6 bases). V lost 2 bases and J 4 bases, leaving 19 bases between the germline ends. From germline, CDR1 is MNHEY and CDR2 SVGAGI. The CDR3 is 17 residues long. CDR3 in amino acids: CASSYRRKRVNADTQYF. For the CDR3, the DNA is TGTGCCAGCAGTTACAGACGGAAGCGGGTTAACGCAGATACGCAGTATTTT.

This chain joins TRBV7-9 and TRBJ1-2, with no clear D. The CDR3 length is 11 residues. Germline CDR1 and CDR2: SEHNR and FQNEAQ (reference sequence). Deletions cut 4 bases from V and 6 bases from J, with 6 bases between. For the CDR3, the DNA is TGTGCCAGCAGCTACTCCGATGGCTACACCTTC. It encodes CASSYSDGYTF.

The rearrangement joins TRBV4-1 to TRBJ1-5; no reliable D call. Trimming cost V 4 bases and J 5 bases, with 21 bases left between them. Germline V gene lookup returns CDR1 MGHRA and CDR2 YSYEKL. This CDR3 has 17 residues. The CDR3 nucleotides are TGCGCCAGCAGCCCATCCATCCTGGGGTCTAGTGATCAGCCCCAGCATTTT. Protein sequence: CASSPSILGSSDQPQHF.

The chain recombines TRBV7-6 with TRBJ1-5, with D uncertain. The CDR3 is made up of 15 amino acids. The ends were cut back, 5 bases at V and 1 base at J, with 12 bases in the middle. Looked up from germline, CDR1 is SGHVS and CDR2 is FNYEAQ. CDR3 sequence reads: CASSEGGRSNQPQHF. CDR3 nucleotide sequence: TGTGCCAGCAGCGAAGGAGGTCGGAGCAATCAGCCCCAGCATTTT.

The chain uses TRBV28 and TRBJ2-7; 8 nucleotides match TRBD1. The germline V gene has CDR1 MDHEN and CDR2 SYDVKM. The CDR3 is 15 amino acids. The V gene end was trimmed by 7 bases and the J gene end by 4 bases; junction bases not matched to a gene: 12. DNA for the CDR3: TGTGCCAGCACCCCGGGACAGGTCTTCTGGTACGAGCAGTACTTC. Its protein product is CASTPGQVFWYEQYF.

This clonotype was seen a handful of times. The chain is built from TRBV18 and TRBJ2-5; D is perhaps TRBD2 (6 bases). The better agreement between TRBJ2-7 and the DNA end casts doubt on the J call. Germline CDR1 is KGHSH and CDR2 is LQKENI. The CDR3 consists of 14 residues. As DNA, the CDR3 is TGTGCCAGCTCGGACCAGACTAGTTCTCGCGAGCAGTACTTC. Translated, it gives CASSDQTSSREQYF.

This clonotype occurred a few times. DNA of the CDR3: TGTGCCAGCAGCTGGGACAGTGCTGAAGCTTTCTTT. Protein sequence: CASSWDSAEAFF. The chain links TRBV7-9 to TRBJ1-1, with TRBD1 matching 7 bases. CDR3 length equals 12 residues. CDR1 and CDR2 from the germline V gene are SEHNR and FQNEAQ (reference sequence). Losses at the gene ends were 4 bases for V and 6 bases for J; bases not matched to a gene: 2.

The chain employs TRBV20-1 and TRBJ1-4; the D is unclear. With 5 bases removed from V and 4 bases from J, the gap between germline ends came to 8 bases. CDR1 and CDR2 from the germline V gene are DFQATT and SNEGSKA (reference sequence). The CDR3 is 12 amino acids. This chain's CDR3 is CSAPALNEKLFF. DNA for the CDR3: TGCAGTGCTCCGGCCCTTAATGAAAAACTGTTTTTT.